This T cell receptor (beta chain) was found in a study of identical twins. The V gene's germline CDR1 is SEHNR and CDR2 FQNEAQ (reference sequence). The CDR3 loop spans 13 amino acids. V was cut by 1 base and J by 5 bases, with 6 bases left in between. TCRdb re-called the 5' RACE reads through MiXCR, storing one row per CDR3 protein. Among approximately 490,000 distinct CDR3 sequences listed, around 20% were seen once. This sample also appeared in a second study, on yellow fever vaccine responses in identical twins.

V usage is TRBV7-9 and J usage is TRBJ1-5, with D tentatively TRBD1 (5 bases). The receptor comes from a young woman in good health. Sample: CD4+ T cells sorted from blood. CDR3: CASSLVQDQPQHF. The CDR3 region has the DNA TGTGCCAGCAGCTTAGTACAGGATCAGCCCCAGCATTTT.